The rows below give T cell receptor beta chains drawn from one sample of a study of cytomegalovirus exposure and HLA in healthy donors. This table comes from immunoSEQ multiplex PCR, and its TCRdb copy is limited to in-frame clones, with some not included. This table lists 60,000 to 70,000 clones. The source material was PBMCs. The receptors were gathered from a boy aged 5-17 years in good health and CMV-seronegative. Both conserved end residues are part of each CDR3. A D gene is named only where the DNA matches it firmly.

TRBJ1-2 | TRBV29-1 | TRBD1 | CSGTGQGAGNYGYTF | TGCAGCGGGACTGGACAGGGGGCTGGTAACTATGGCTACACCTTC
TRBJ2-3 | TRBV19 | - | CASSSPDTGGDTQYF | TGTGCCAGTAGTTCGCCTGACACTGGAGGAGATACGCAGTATTTT
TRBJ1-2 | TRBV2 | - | CASSEALWAYGYTF | TGTGCCAGCAGTGAAGCGCTTTGGGCCTATGGCTACACCTTC
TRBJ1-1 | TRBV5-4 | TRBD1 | CASSLAGGTGVTEAFF | TGTGCCAGCAGCTTGGCCGGGGGGACAGGGGTCACTGAAGCTTTCTTT
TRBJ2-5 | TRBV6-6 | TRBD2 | CASRALAGYQETQYF | TGTGCCAGCAGGGCCTTAGCGGGCTACCAAGAGACCCAGTACTTC
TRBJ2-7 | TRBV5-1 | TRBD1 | CASRQGAVYEQYF | TGCGCCAGTCGACAGGGGGCGGTCTACGAGCAGTACTTC
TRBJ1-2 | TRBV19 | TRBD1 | CASIPGRDRPNYGYTF | TGTGCCAGTATCCCAGGACGGGACAGGCCTAACTATGGCTACACCTTC
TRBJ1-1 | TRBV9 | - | CASSVGHGLMNTEAFF | TGTGCCAGCAGCGTAGGTCACGGGTTAATGAACACTGAAGCTTTCTTT
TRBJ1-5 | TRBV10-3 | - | CAISNLTGSDQPQHF | TGTGCCATCAGTAACCTAACAGGGTCGGATCAGCCCCAGCATTTT
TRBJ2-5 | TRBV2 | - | CASSEEAPQETQYF | TGTGCCAGCAGTGAAGAAGCGCCTCAAGAGACCCAGTACTTC
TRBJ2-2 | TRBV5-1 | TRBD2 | CASSLVASGGDTGELFF | TGCGCCAGCAGCTTGGTCGCTAGCGGGGGGGACACCGGGGAGCTGTTTTTT
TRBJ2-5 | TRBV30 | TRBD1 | CAWNRGQGAWETQYF | TGTGCCTGGAATAGAGGACAGGGGGCTTGGGAGACCCAGTACTTC
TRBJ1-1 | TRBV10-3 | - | CAISDMAGPNTEAFF | TGTGCCATCAGTGATATGGCAGGGCCGAACACTGAAGCTTTCTTT
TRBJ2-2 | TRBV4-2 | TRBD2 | CASSQEGLAGGGTGELFF | TGTGCCAGCAGCCAGGAGGGACTAGCGGGGGGGGGTACCGGGGAGCTGTTTTTT
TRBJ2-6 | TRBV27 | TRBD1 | CASSSPFGTGAHVLTF | TGTGCCAGCAGTTCCCCCTTTGGGACAGGGGCACACGTCCTGACTTTC
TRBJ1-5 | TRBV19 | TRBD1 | CASSTWTGDQPQHF | TGTGCCAGTAGTACATGGACAGGGGACCAGCCCCAGCATTTT
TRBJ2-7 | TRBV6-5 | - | CASSSHRDWGYEQYF | TGTGCCAGCAGTTCACACCGGGACTGGGGCTACGAGCAGTACTTC
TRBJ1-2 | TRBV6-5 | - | CASSYSKGANYGYTF | TGTGCCAGCAGTTACTCGAAGGGAGCTAACTATGGCTACACCTTC
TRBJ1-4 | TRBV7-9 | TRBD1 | CASSSSPRGTLPTNEKLFF | TGTGCCAGCAGCTCCAGCCCCAGGGGGACTCTACCAACTAATGAAAAACTGTTTTTT
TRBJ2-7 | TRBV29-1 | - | CSVVLGTNEQYF | TGCAGCGTTGTCCTTGGCACGAACGAGCAGTACTTC
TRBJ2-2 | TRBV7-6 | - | CASSLRTPPAGELFF | TGTGCCAGCAGCTTGCGAACCCCGCCCGCCGGGGAGCTGTTTTTT
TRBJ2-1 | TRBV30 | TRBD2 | CAWSSAGVSYNEQFF | TGTGCCTGGAGTTCGGCGGGAGTCTCCTACAATGAGCAGTTCTTC
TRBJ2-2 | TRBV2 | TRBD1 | CASSEQGANTGELFF | TGTGCCAGCAGTGAACAGGGGGCGAACACCGGGGAGCTGTTTTTT
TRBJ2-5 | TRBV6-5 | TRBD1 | CASSRDLTGLETQYF | TGTGCCAGCAGTAGGGACCTGACAGGGTTGGAGACCCAGTACTTC
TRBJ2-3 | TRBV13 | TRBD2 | CASSFPSGAPEDTQYF | TGTGCCAGCAGCTTTCCTAGCGGGGCCCCAGAGGATACGCAGTATTTT
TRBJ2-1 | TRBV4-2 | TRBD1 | CASSPTSGQGYNEQFF | TGTGCCAGCAGCCCCACATCGGGACAGGGGTACAATGAGCAGTTCTTC
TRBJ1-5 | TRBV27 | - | CASSLEARSNQPQHF | TGTGCCAGCAGTTTGGAGGCCCGTAGCAATCAGCCCCAGCATTTT
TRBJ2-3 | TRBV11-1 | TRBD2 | CASSSYTSGGGTDTQYF | TGTGCCAGCAGCTCCTACACTAGCGGGGGTGGCACAGATACGCAGTATTTT
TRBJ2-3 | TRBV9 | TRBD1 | CASSDPGQEPDTQYF | TGTGCCAGCAGCGACCCGGGACAGGAACCAGATACGCAGTATTTT
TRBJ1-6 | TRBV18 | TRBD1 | CASSPSRQGGNSPLHF | TGTGCCAGCTCACCCTCACGGCAGGGGGGTAATTCACCCCTCCACTTT
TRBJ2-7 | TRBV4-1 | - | CASSLQGSYEQYF | TGCGCCAGCAGCCTTCAGGGTTCCTACGAGCAGTACTTC
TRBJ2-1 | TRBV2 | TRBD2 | CASSPSSGAASYNEQFF | TGTGCCAGCAGTCCATCTAGCGGGGCTGCCTCCTACAATGAGCAGTTCTTC
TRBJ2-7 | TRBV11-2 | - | CASSRGTYEQYF | TGTGCCAGCAGCAGAGGGACATACGAGCAGTACTTC
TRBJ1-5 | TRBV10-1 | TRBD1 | CANTPWGQGPNQPQHF | TGCGCCAACACCCCATGGGGACAGGGACCCAATCAGCCCCAGCATTTT
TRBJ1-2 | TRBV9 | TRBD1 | CASSGTGDYGYTF | TGTGCCAGCAGCGGGACAGGGGACTATGGCTACACCTTC
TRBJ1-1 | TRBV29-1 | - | CSSRSVMGNTEAFF | TGCAGCTCTAGGAGTGTTATGGGGAACACTGAAGCTTTCTTT
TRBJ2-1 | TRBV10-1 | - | CASSASSEQFF | TGCGCCAGCAGTGCGAGTAGTGAGCAGTTCTTC
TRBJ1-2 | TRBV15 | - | CATSRETGSGYTF | TGTGCCACCAGCAGAGAGACCGGTAGCGGCTACACCTTC